This section outlines one TCR beta chain sequence together with its context. It may be a read error: a sequence one base away is much more abundant. Germline V gives CDR1 MDHEN, CDR2 SYDVKM. This CDR3 contains 12 residues. The template was RNA from unsorted bulk tissue. A modified ARM-PCR protocol with three rounds of nested PCR amplified TCRbeta. One entry per CDR3 protein results from TCRdb running MiXCR on the multiplex PCR reads. This sample yields about 110,000 distinct CDR3 sequences, of which 75% are seen a single time; 30% to 45% belongs to the top ten. The sample comes from a study of tumor and adjacent non-tumor tissue in lung cancer. At the level of the study: The patients, about nine men and a handful of women, were about 31 to 80 with stage I to III disease.

The chain has TRBV28 and TRBJ2-5; no clear D gene. Source material: lung tumor tissue. The sequence came from a woman aged 60-70 years with non-small cell lung cancer. CDR3 sequence: CATSSGKETQYF. CDR3 sequence (DNA): TGTGCCACCAGTTCAGGAAAGGAGACCCAGTACTTC. Variable domain in full (rest from reference TRBV28 and TRBJ2-5): DVKVTQSSRYLVKRTGEKVFLECVQDMDHENMFWYRQDPGLGLRLIYFSYDVKMKEKGDIPEGYSVSREKKERFSLILESASTNQTSMYLCATSSGKETQYFGPGTRLLVL.